This TCR beta chain appears in the sequencing data of a study of blood T cell repertoires in COVID-19. V trimming: 0 bases; J trimming: 3 bases; junction bases outside the gene matches: 4. Germline-derived CDR1 and CDR2 are MNHEY and SMNVEV (reference sequence). The CDR3 is 15 amino acids. TCRdb keeps only in-frame clones here, not all; method: immunoSEQ multiplex PCR. The sample carries about 140,000 clones, roughly 79% recorded once. The chain combines TRBV27 with TRBJ2-5; 7 nucleotides align to TRBD2. Sequenced sample: peripheral blood. The clonotype comes from a woman aged 60-75 years with acute or convalescent COVID-19. The CDR3 coding sequence is TGTGCCAGCAGTTTATCCGGGGGGTGGGAAGAGACCCAGTACTTC. Protein: CASSLSGGWEETQYF.